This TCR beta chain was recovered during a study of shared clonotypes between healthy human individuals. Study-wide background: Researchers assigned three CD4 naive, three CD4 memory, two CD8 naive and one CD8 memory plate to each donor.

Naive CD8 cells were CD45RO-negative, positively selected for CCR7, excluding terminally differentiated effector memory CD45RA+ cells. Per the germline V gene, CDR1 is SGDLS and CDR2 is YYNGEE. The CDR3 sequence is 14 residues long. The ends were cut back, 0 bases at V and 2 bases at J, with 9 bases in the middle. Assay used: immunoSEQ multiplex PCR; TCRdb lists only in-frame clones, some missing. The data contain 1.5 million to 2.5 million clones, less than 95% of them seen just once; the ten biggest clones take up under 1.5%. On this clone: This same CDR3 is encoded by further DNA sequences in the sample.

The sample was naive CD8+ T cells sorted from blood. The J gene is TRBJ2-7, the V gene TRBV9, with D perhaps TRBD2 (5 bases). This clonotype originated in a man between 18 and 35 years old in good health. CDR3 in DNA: TGTGCCAGCAGCGTAGGGGGTAGCGCCTACGAGCAGTACTTC. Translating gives CASSVGGSAYEQYF.